The count of the clone carrying this T cell receptor (beta chain) is one. As yet, its antigen is unknown. This may be a read error, as it is one base from a much larger clone. MiXCR, applied by TCRdb to the PCR reads, yields one record per CDR3 protein. The sample lists just over 35,000 distinct CDR3 sequences; about 18% were seen once. CDR1 is SGDLS, CDR2 YYNGEE, per germline. This CDR3 comprises 13 residues. Using a CD8+CD4-CCR7+CD45RA+ phenotype, naive CD8 T cells were sorted. These data are taken from a study of molecular identifiers for immune sequencing clone quantification. Whole-study findings and limits: Same-barcode identical TCR molecules could make highly expanded clones look smaller than they are. Reportedly, one cell's Jurkat TCR RNA was detected within 1,100,000 naive CD8 cells. Beyond 20 RNA copies, clones held over 98% of effector molecules, compared with under 1% in naive cells.

This clonotype was obtained from a human donor in good health. Some libraries in this study had Jurkat cell RNA spiked in. Sample: naive CD8+ T cells from blood, with Jurkat cell RNA spiked in. Documented subset: FACS-sorted CD8+CD4-CCR7+CD45RA+ naive T cells. The rearrangement joins TRBV9 to TRBJ2-5; possibly TRBD2 for D (5 bases). CDR3 in amino acids: CASSVYSGENQYF. The DNA for the CDR3 is TGTGCCAGCAGCGTATACAGCGGAGAGAACCAGTACTTC.